This T cell receptor beta chain stems from a study of graft-versus-host responses after intestinal transplantation. V lost 4 bases and J lost 7, with 10 bases in between. Germline CDR1 reads LNHDA; CDR2 reads SQIVND (reference sequence). The CDR3 spans 13 residues. Measured with immunoSEQ multiplex PCR; TCRdb has only the in-frame clones, and not every one. In the table there are approximately 50,000 clones, 70% to 85% of which are singletons. Of note for this clone: Its antigen is still unknown.

The chain uses TRBV19 and TRBJ1-4, with D unclear. The sequencing here drew on unstimulated CD4+ T cells sorted from spleen or lymph node cells, taken before transplant. This sequence originates from a human donor who was the organ donor for an intestinal transplant. CDR3 sequence (DNA): TGTGCCAGTAGTACCAGACGCGGTGAAAAACTGTTTTTT. Its translation is CASSTRRGEKLFF.